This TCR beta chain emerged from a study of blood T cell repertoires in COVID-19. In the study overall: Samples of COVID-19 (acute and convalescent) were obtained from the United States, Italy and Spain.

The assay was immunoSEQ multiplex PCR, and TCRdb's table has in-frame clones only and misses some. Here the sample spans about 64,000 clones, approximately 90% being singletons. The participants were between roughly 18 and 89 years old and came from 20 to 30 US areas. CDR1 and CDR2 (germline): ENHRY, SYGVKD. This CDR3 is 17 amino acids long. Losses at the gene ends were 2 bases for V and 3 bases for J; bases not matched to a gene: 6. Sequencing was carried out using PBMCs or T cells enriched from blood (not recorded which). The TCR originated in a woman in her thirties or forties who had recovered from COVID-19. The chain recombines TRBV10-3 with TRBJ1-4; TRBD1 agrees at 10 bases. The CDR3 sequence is CAISETTGGIANEKLFF. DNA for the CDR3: TGTGCCATCAGTGAGACGACAGGGGGCATAGCTAATGAAAAACTGTTTTTT.